This T cell receptor beta chain was profiled in a study of blood T cells in healthy people across ages. With regard to this clonotype: Its matching antigen is unknown.

Points from the study as a whole: When one million T cells were used, diversity estimates were thought to be underestimates.

Next came a second PCR, run for about 7 to 12 cycles, which used a sample-barcoded 5' primer along with a J-beta primer mix. TCRdb fed the 5' RACE reads into MiXCR, producing one record per CDR3 protein. The sample lists some 1.5 million distinct CDR3 sequences, approximately 30% occurring once. The V segment lost 4 bases and the J segment 4 bases; nucleotides outside the gene matches: 6. The CDR3 consists of 16 residues. Germline CDR1 and CDR2: SGHRS and YFSETQ. This clonotype originated in a woman aged 25 to 45 in good health. The sample comprised blood. This chain joins TRBV5-1 and TRBJ2-1, with 12 bases matching TRBD2. This CDR3 reads CASSVTSGGRYNEQFF. Written as DNA, the CDR3 is TGCGCCAGCAGCGTTACTAGCGGGGGGCGATACAATGAGCAGTTCTTC.